Shown below are 9 T cell receptor beta chains from a single sample sequenced in a study of tissue T cells after allogeneic stem cell transplantation. The table came from immunoSEQ multiplex PCR; TCRdb's copy has only in-frame clones and leaves some out. The profile shows 4,000 to 6,000 clones, 69% of them singletons. Sequences were derived from duodenal tissue, sampled at autopsy. Every receptor here comes from a female patient between 18 and 49 years old with steroid-refractory graft-versus-host disease after an allogeneic stem cell transplant. The T cells may partly be graft donor cells.

V usage is TRBV29-1 and J usage is TRBJ1-1, with D hard to call. Germline CDR1 and CDR2: SQVTM and ANQGSEA. The ends were cut back, 2 bases at V and 4 bases at J, with 8 bases in the middle. This CDR3 region has 12 residues. DNA for the CDR3: TGCAGCGTTGAAAGGGATTTCACTGAAGCTTTCTTT. Amino acids: CSVERDFTEAFF.

The chain employs TRBV5-5 and TRBJ1-4; D perhaps matches TRBD1 (5 bases). Germline V gene sequence: CDR1 SGHKS, CDR2 YYEKEE (reference sequence). V dropped 4 bases and J dropped 5 bases, with 18 bases sitting between them. This CDR3 region has 16 residues. CDR3 DNA sequence: TGTGCCAGCAGCAGGGCCGGGACGGCGGCCAATGAAAAACTGTTTTTT. This translates into CASSRAGTAANEKLFF.

In its sample, this clone was seen a few times. The chain employs TRBV24-1 and TRBJ2-1, with 7 bases fitting TRBD1. Trimming took 3 bases from V and 9 from J; bases not matched to a gene: 7. The CDR3 runs to 14 residues. Germline-derived CDR1 and CDR2 are KGHDR and SFDVKD. CDR3 sequence (DNA): TGTGCCACCAGTGATACCGGGACAGCAGGTGAGCAGTTCTTC. Translation gives CATSDTGTAGEQFF.

The J gene is TRBJ2-1, the V gene TRBV19, with 11 bases aligning to TRBD2. The J segment lost 9 bases and the V segment lost 2 bases, leaving 15 bases of the junction unmatched. In germline, CDR1 is LNHDA, CDR2 SQIVND (reference sequence). The CDR3 is 18 residues long. The CDR3 sequence: CASSIPWATSGARSEQFF. The CDR3, as DNA: TGTGCCAGTAGTATACCATGGGCGACTAGCGGGGCCCGGAGTGAGCAGTTCTTC. Full variable domain (rest looked up from reference TRBV19 and TRBJ2-1): DGGITQSPKYLFRKEGQNVTLSCEQNLNHDAMYWYRQDPGQGLRLIYYSQIVNDFQKGDIAEGYSVSREKKESFPLTVTSAQKNPTAFYLCASSIPWATSGARSEQFFGPGTRLTVL.

The chain couples TRBV9 to TRBJ2-6; D is unclear. V dropped 0 bases and J dropped 1 base, with 14 bases sitting between them. This CDR3 contains 18 residues. Germline V gene data show CDR1 as SGDLS and CDR2 as YYNGEE. The CDR3 nucleotides read TGTGCCAGCAGCGTAGCGTATTTTTGGGGTTCTGGGGCCAACGTCCTGACTTTC. It encodes CASSVAYFWGSGANVLTF.

This clone has a handful of counts. The chain joins TRBV29-1 to TRBJ2-7; perhaps TRBD1 as D (5 bases). The ends were cut back, 2 bases at V and 3 bases at J, with 11 bases in the middle. CDR1 is SQVTM and CDR2 is ANQGSEA in the germline V gene. CDR3 length: 13 amino acids. This CDR3 reads CSVERTGHYEQYF. Here the CDR3 DNA reads TGCAGCGTTGAACGTACAGGCCACTACGAGCAGTACTTC.

This clone was recorded once. The chain uses TRBV9 and TRBJ1-2; no clear D gene. V lost 4 bases and J lost 6, with 10 bases in between. CDR1 is SGDLS, CDR2 YYNGEE, per germline. The CDR3 runs to 12 residues. CDR3 nucleotide sequence: TGTGCCAGCAGCACCCTCATTGATGGCTACACCTTC. This translates into CASSTLIDGYTF.

Here the CDR3 reads CASRWASGNTIYF. As DNA, the CDR3 is TGCGCCAGCAGGTGGGCCTCTGGAAACACCATATATTTT. The rearrangement joins TRBV5-1 to TRBJ1-3; no clear D gene. Between the trimmed V and J ends, which lost 5 bases and 0 bases, there was a span of 6 bases. The CDR3 totals 13 residues. The germline CDR1 and CDR2 sequences are SGHRS and YFSETQ.

By its share, this clone is medium-sized. The V gene is TRBV9, the J gene TRBJ2-7, with a tentative D call TRBD1 (6 bases). The CDR3 sequence is 14 residues long. Germline CDR1 is SGDLS and CDR2 is YYNGEE. V was clipped by 3 bases and J by 4 bases, with 14 bases between them. CDR3: CASSGTGSPYEQYF. In DNA form, the CDR3 reads TGTGCCAGCAGCGGAACAGGGAGTCCTTACGAGCAGTACTTC.